Following are 2 T cell receptor beta chains from one sample sequenced in a study of blood T cell repertoires in COVID-19. The protocol was immunoSEQ multiplex PCR, while the TCRdb copy is restricted to in-frame clones and leaves out a portion. Of 85,000 to 110,000 clones in the sample, about 80% were seen once. Specimen: peripheral blood. The receptors were sampled from a human donor in a cohort sampled during active or convalescent COVID-19.

This clone has only one observation. The chain joins TRBV15 to TRBJ1-2, with D perhaps TRBD1 (5 bases). This CDR3 is 13 amino acids long. Germline V gives CDR1 LNHNV, CDR2 YYDKDF (reference sequence). V was shortened by 0 bases and J by 4 bases, with 6 bases between the two germline ends. The CDR3 loop reads CATSRDGAYGYTF. In DNA form, the CDR3 reads TGTGCCACCAGCAGAGATGGGGCCTATGGCTACACCTTC.

This clone was seen a handful of times. The sample has other DNA sequences that encode this CDR3 too. The rearrangement links TRBV6-1 to TRBJ2-5; possibly TRBD1 for D (6 bases). The V gene's germline CDR1 is MNHNS and CDR2 SASEGT. Trimming pared 3 bases from V and 5 bases from J, leaving 10 bases between. There are 13 residues in the CDR3. CDR3 residues: CASSDRGGETQYF. CDR3 DNA sequence: TGTGCCAGCAGTGACAGGGGCGGGGAGACCCAGTACTTC.